The clone carrying this TCR beta chain was observed a few times. Antigen: not known. These data originate in a study of CD8 T cells in ankylosing spondylitis. TCRdb recomputed calls from the 5' RACE reads with MiXCR, one row per CDR3 protein. The sample lists 250,000 to 350,000 distinct CDR3 sequences, 20% occurring once. Whole-study findings and limits: Disease-associated clones were CD8+ and fairly uncommon in peripheral blood. A subset of motif variants has previously been described in the synovial fluid and blood of reactive arthritis.

V lost 6 bases and J lost 2, with 18 bases in between. Germline V gene lookup returns CDR1 ENHRY and CDR2 SYGVKD. The CDR3 sequence is 16 residues long. This sequence was found in a male donor with ankylosing spondylitis or in good health (not recorded which). The chain recombines TRBV10-3 with TRBJ2-3; TRBD1 might be the D (7 bases). Sequencing was performed on blood, either unsorted or a sorted T cell fraction (not recorded which). This chain's CDR3 is CAISSGGTAITDTQYF. The CDR3 region has the DNA TGTGCCATCAGCTCGGGCGGGACAGCCATCACAGATACGCAGTATTTT.